Below are 2 T cell receptor beta chains sequenced from a single sample in a study of T cell repertoires in cytomegalovirus infection. MiXCR, run by TCRdb on the reads, gives a single entry per CDR3 protein. Here the sample spans 450,000 to 600,000 distinct CDR3 sequences, around 10% being singletons. Specimen: PBMCs. The receptor set was obtained from a human donor in good health (CMV status not recorded). Some clones in this sample may be carry-over from other donors' samples.

Ten or more counts support this clonotype. Germline is not matched at one junction end, which may reflect a read error. This chain connects TRBV28 to TRBJ2-1; D possibly corresponds to TRBD2 (6 bases). The CDR3 covers 17 residues. CDR1 and CDR2 from the germline V gene are MDHEN and SYDVKM. The DNA of the CDR3 is TGTGCCACCAGTTTATTTAGGTGGCGGGACCATCCCAATGAGCAGTTCTTC. Translation gives CATSLFRWRDHPNEQFF.

The rearrangement uses TRBV19 and TRBJ2-3, with 14 bases identical to TRBD2. The germline CDR1 and CDR2 sequences are LNHDA and SQIVND (reference sequence). The CDR3 covers 16 residues. J was trimmed by 5 bases and V by 5 bases; bases with no gene match: 6. CDR3 protein: CASSPGTSGGGDTQYF. The CDR3 bases are TGTGCCAGTAGTCCGGGGACTAGCGGGGGAGGAGATACGCAGTATTTT.